Listed here are 26 T cell receptor beta chains from one sample, sequenced in a study of blood T cell repertoires in COVID-19. Using immunoSEQ multiplex PCR, the repertoire was profiled, and TCRdb retains in-frame clones only, with some absent. This table holds tens of thousands of clones, around 74% found once. Sequencing was done on a sample of peripheral blood. These receptors came from a human donor with acute or convalescent COVID-19. The donor label of this sample is uncertain.

V and J are TRBV5-6 and TRBJ1-5, with 7 bases aligning to TRBD1. The CDR3 covers 15 residues. The germline gives CDR1 SGHDT, CDR2 YYEEEE. The junction had 7 bases not matched to a gene; V was cut back by 1 base and J by 6 bases. The CDR3 bases are TGTGCCAGCAGCTTGAAGGGACAGCCCCCTCAGCCCCAGCATTTT. Its protein product is CASSLKGQPPQPQHF.

This clone showed up just a few times. The chain joins TRBV27 to TRBJ2-3; 11 nucleotides align to TRBD2. Per the germline V gene, CDR1 is MNHEY and CDR2 is SMNVEV (reference sequence). The CDR3 loop spans 16 amino acids. The V and J ends lost 0 bases and 3 bases, in that order; junction bases with no gene match: 2. CDR3 DNA: TGTGCCAGCAGTTTATCGGGACTAGCGGTTACAGATACGCAGTATTTT. Translated, it gives CASSLSGLAVTDTQYF.

The chain uses TRBV28 and TRBJ2-2; TRBD2 aligns across 11 bases. Germline V gives CDR1 MDHEN, CDR2 SYDVKM. Unmatched junction bases numbered 2, after V lost 4 bases and J lost 1 base. This CDR3 contains 16 residues. The CDR3 DNA follows: TGTGCCAGCAGTTCCGGGACTAGCGGGAACACCGGGGAGCTGTTTTTT. This gives the protein CASSSGTSGNTGELFF.

The rearrangement uses TRBV3-1 (or the pseudogene TRBV3-2) and TRBJ2-1, with D perhaps TRBD2 (6 bases). The CDR3 is 15 residues long. CDR1 is LGHDT and CDR2 is YNNKEL in the germline V gene (reference sequence). V shed 3 bases and J shed 4 bases, with 13 bases lying between them. The DNA of the CDR3 is TGTGCCAGCAGCCACTGGTTAGCGGAATACAATGAGCAGTTCTTC. This sequence encodes CASSHWLAEYNEQFF.

The chain uses TRBV19 and TRBJ1-2; TRBD1 is a possible D gene (6 bases). CDR3 size: 14 residues. V was clipped by 5 bases and J by 3 bases, with 13 bases between them. Germline assignment: CDR1 LNHDA and CDR2 SQIVND (reference sequence). The CDR3, as DNA: TGTGCCAGTAGTCCCGGACAGCGATACTATGGCTACACCTTC. It is translated as CASSPGQRYYGYTF.

J is TRBJ2-1 and V is TRBV18; TRBD2 aligns across 12 bases. Germline values: CDR1 KGHSH, CDR2 LQKENI. The CDR3 extends over 17 amino acids. The trim removed 0 bases at V and 2 bases at J, leaving 2 bases unmatched. The CDR3 region has the DNA TGTGCCAGCTCACCACCGGGACTAGCGGGCCCCTACAATGAGCAGTTCTTC. Residues: CASSPPGLAGPYNEQFF.

The rearrangement uses TRBV19 and TRBJ1-6; TRBD1 aligns across 9 bases. CDR3 size: 15 residues. The junction had 14 bases not matched to a gene; V was cut back by 10 bases and J by 10 bases. CDR1 and CDR2 from the germline V gene are LNHDA and SQIVND (reference sequence). Here the CDR3 DNA reads TGTGCCACCTCCCGGGGGGGACAGGGTCGATCACCCCTCCACTTT. Its protein is CATSRGGQGRSPLHF.

The chain joins TRBV5-1 to TRBJ2-1; 7 bases fit TRBD2. Germline-derived CDR1 and CDR2 are SGHRS and YFSETQ. The CDR3 covers 15 residues. After removal of 0 bases from V and 4 bases from J, the junction contained 4 bases not matched to a gene. The CDR3 here is CASSLGGRVYNEQFF. The CDR3 DNA sequence: TGCGCCAGCAGCTTGGGTGGGAGGGTATACAATGAGCAGTTCTTC.

The chain uses TRBV5-4 and TRBJ2-7, with a tentative D call TRBD2 (6 bases). The CDR3 has 12 amino acids. V was shortened by 1 base and J by 7 bases, with 9 bases between the two germline ends. Per germline, CDR1 SGHNT and CDR2 YYREEE (reference sequence). The chain's CDR3 is CASSLQAGEQYV. CDR3 bases: TGTGCCAGCAGCTTGCAGGCGGGAGAGCAGTACGTC.

The V call is TRBV2, the J call TRBJ2-2; TRBD1 agrees at 8 bases. The germline V gene encodes CDR1 SNHLY and CDR2 FYNNEI. With V trimmed by 6 bases and J by 6 bases, 9 bases remained unmatched. This CDR3 contains 15 residues. CDR3 DNA: TGTGCCAGCAGGCAGGGGGCGGTTGGCGCCGGGGAGCTGTTTTTT. This gives the protein CASRQGAVGAGELFF.

The chain links TRBV28 to TRBJ1-1; 7 nucleotides align to TRBD1. The CDR3 runs to 13 residues. Looked up from germline, CDR1 is MDHEN and CDR2 is SYDVKM. The J segment lost 11 bases and the V segment lost 6 bases, leaving 12 bases of the junction unmatched. The CDR3 region is CASRTGTALGAFF. The DNA of the CDR3 is TGTGCCAGCAGAACCGGGACAGCCCTTGGGGCTTTCTTT.

The chain carries TRBV29-1 and TRBJ2-5, with TRBD2 matching over 7 bases. This CDR3 is 11 amino acids long. Trimming removed 5 bases from V and 4 bases from J; junction bases left unmatched: 1. The germline CDR1 and CDR2 sequences are SQVTM and ANQGSEA. CDR3 sequence reads: CSVREGETQYF. DNA of the CDR3: TGCAGCGTTAGGGAGGGAGAGACCCAGTACTTC.

In DNA form, the CDR3 reads TGCAGCGTGGTCCAGGGGGACATTCAGTACTTC. Translation gives CSVVQGDIQYF. The chain employs TRBV29-1 and TRBJ2-4; 7 positions agree with TRBD1. Germline values: CDR1 SQVTM, CDR2 ANQGSEA. This CDR3 is built from 11 residues. V shed 6 bases and J 8 bases; nucleotides not matched to a gene: 4.

Notes on this clone: Distinct nucleotide sequences in the sample also encode this CDR3. The CDR3 here is CASSHGDYGYTF. The CDR3 region has the DNA TGTGCCAGCAGCCACGGGGACTATGGCTACACCTTC. The J gene is TRBJ1-2, the V gene TRBV28, with D uncertain. Between the trimmed V and J ends, which lost 6 bases and 3 bases, there was a span of 8 bases. The CDR3 contains 12 residues. Looked up from germline, CDR1 is MDHEN and CDR2 is SYDVKM.

The J gene is TRBJ2-2, the V gene TRBV29-1, with 9 bases lining up with TRBD2. The germline gives CDR1 SQVTM, CDR2 ANQGSEA. Losses at the gene ends were 5 bases for V and 1 base for J; bases not matched to a gene: 8. The CDR3 totals 16 residues. This chain's CDR3 is CSVQPNSGGNTGELFF. CDR3 nucleotide sequence: TGCAGCGTTCAACCCAATAGCGGGGGGAACACCGGGGAGCTGTTTTTT.

The chain links TRBV12-3 or TRBV12-4 to TRBJ1-1; D unclear. This CDR3 comprises 13 residues. V was pared by 3 bases and J by 3 bases, with 8 bases between. CDR3 in DNA: TGTGCCAGCAGTTTGACGCGGGACACTGAAGCTTTCTTT. As protein: CASSLTRDTEAFF.

This chain connects TRBV3-1 (or the pseudogene TRBV3-2) to TRBJ1-1; a possible D gene is TRBD1 (5 bases). The V end was cut by 5 bases, the J end by 5 bases, with 21 bases between. The length of the CDR3 is 16 residues. Germline-derived CDR1 and CDR2 are LGHDT and YNNKEL (reference sequence). CDR3 residues: CASSSKLQGLGTEAFF. Written as DNA, the CDR3 is TGTGCCAGCAGCTCCAAACTTCAGGGTCTGGGGACTGAAGCTTTCTTT.

This clone was observed once. The chain combines TRBV2 with TRBJ1-2; D remains unclear. Trimming took 7 bases from V and 9 from J, leaving 18 bases between them. Germline V CDR1 and CDR2: SNHLY, FYNNEI. The CDR3 has 13 residues. The CDR3 region has the DNA TGTGCCAGCACCACGGTGGAGGGAGTCAGCTACACCTTC. It yields the protein CASTTVEGVSYTF.

The chain combines TRBV7-2 with TRBJ2-7; no reliable D call. The CDR3 contains 15 residues. The germline V gene encodes CDR1 SGHTA and CDR2 FQGNSA. V was pared by 1 base and J by 3 bases, with 13 bases between. The DNA of the CDR3 is TGTGCCAGCAGCTTAGATGCCACTCGTAGCTACGAGCAGTACTTC. This sequence encodes CASSLDATRSYEQYF.

The gene calls are TRBV28 and TRBJ2-2, with D possibly being TRBD2 (5 bases). CDR3 length: 14 amino acids. V was cut by 11 bases and J by 1 base, with 14 bases left in between. Germline V CDR1 and CDR2: MDHEN, SYDVKM. CDR3 DNA sequence: TGTGCCTCCCAGAGGAGGCGGAACACCGGGGAGCTGTTTTTT. Protein product: CASQRRRNTGELFF.

With regard to this clone: The junction and the germline gene differ at one end; a read error may be behind it. The chain employs TRBV7-2 and TRBJ2-7; 13 bases match TRBD2. CDR3 length: 15 amino acids. Germline values: CDR1 SGHTA, CDR2 FQGNSA. The CDR3 nucleotides are TGTGCCAGCAGCTTAGCCGGGACTAGCGGGACCTACCGGGACTTC. As protein: CASSLAGTSGTYRDF. Drawing the rest from reference TRBV7-2 and TRBJ2-7, the complete variable domain is GAGVSQSPSNKVTEKGKDVELRCDPISGHTALYWYRQSLGQGLEFLIYFQGNSAPDKSGLPSDRFSAERTGGSVSTLTIQRTQQEDSAVYLCASSLAGTSGTYRDFGPGTRLTVT.

The V and J genes are TRBV19 and TRBJ2-2; D perhaps matches TRBD2 (6 bases). Per the germline V gene, CDR1 is LNHDA and CDR2 is SQIVND (reference sequence). The CDR3 has 15 amino acids. Trimming removed 3 bases from V and 4 bases from J, with 12 bases in between. The CDR3 spells CASSIGGPSTGELFF. In DNA, the CDR3 is TGTGCCAGTAGTATTGGAGGGCCGAGCACCGGGGAGCTGTTTTTT.

The V call is TRBV5-4, the J call TRBJ2-7, with no clear D. The CDR3 loop spans 14 amino acids. With 4 bases removed from V and 0 bases from J, the gap between germline ends came to 11 bases. Germline CDR1 and CDR2: SGHNT and YYREEE (reference sequence). The CDR3 sequence: CASSPVGRSYEQYF. CDR3 nucleotides: TGTGCCAGCAGCCCAGTGGGCCGCTCCTACGAGCAGTACTTC.

This clone showed up just a few times. V is TRBV7-3 and J is TRBJ2-1; 12 bases match TRBD2. V was clipped by 5 bases and J by 4 bases; unmatched bases: 3. The length of the CDR3 is 15 residues. Germline-derived CDR1 and CDR2 are SGHTA and FQGTGA. The CDR3: CASSPTSGGYNEQFF. The CDR3 DNA reads as TGTGCCAGCAGCCCAACTAGCGGGGGGTACAATGAGCAGTTCTTC.

The gene calls are TRBV7-3 and TRBJ1-1, with D unresolved. Trimming pared 3 bases from V and 9 bases from J, leaving 14 bases between. The CDR3 totals 13 residues. From germline, CDR1 is SGHTA and CDR2 FQGTGA. This CDR3 is CASSFFELPKAFF. The CDR3 coding sequence is TGTGCCAGCAGCTTTTTTGAGTTGCCCAAAGCTTTCTTT.

The chain joins TRBV10-3 to TRBJ2-3; tentatively, D is TRBD2 (6 bases). Germline lookup yields CDR1 ENHRY and CDR2 SYGVKD. The ends were cut back, 3 bases at V and 3 bases at J, with 10 bases in the middle. The length of the CDR3 is 14 residues. CDR3 nucleotide sequence: TGTGCCATCAGTGATACGGGAGAAACAGATACGCAGTATTTT. Translated, it gives CAISDTGETDTQYF.